This paragraph covers one T cell receptor beta chain sequence. These data belong to a study of identical twins. Each CDR3 protein is one row after TCRdb ran MiXCR on the 5' RACE reads. The table includes 550,000 to 800,000 distinct CDR3 sequences, around 7.5% detected once. V was pared by 1 base and J by 15 bases, with 13 bases between. Germline V CDR1 and CDR2: SEHNR, FQNEAQ (reference sequence). The CDR3 loop spans 12 amino acids. These data were also filed under a second study, of yellow fever vaccine responses in identical twins.

The rearrangement uses TRBV7-9 and TRBJ2-1; no clear D. Input material: PBMCs. This sequence originates from a woman under 30 in good health. CDR3 in amino acids: CASSLVPVSMFF. The CDR3, as DNA: TGTGCCAGCAGCTTAGTTCCAGTGAGCATGTTCTTC.